The clone carrying this TCR beta chain was observed a handful of times. The antigen remains unidentified. A read error may explain this, as a much larger clone is one base away. This sample was taken from a study of T cells in Graves' hyperthyroidism and ophthalmopathy. Study-wide points: Onset of ophthalmopathy came a median roughly 6.4 months after the model predicted it. Most thyroid clonotypes expanded above 0.001 were also detected in blood. A model of 13 V-J features distinguished ophthalmopathy from stable hyperthyroidism.

Researchers amplified the TCR beta CDR3 regions from RNA transcripts. Using the HTBI primer set, a first-round RT-PCR was run on the TCR CDR3. TCRdb reprocessed the multiplex PCR reads with MiXCR, giving one entry per CDR3 protein. The data show 480,000 or so distinct CDR3 sequences, with roughly 45% seen just once and around 47% held by the top ten. Germline V lookup: CDR1 SEHNR, CDR2 FQNEAQ (reference sequence). This CDR3 has 13 amino acids. The V gene lost 4 bases and the J gene lost 6 bases, with 10 bases spanning the gap. Material for sequencing was peripheral blood or thyroid tissue (not recorded which). J is TRBJ1-5 and V is TRBV7-9; D is perhaps TRBD1 (6 bases). The TCR comes from an adult woman with Graves' disease, either hyperthyroidism or ophthalmopathy (not recorded which). The CDR3 DNA reads as TGTGCCAGCAGCTCCGGGACAAGTCAGCCCCAGCATTTT. Its translation is CASSSGTSQPQHF.